The 14 T cell receptor beta chains presented below share a single source sample, sequenced in a study of T-cell reconstitution after alpha-beta-depleted transplantation in children. Molecular barcoding with unique molecular identifiers was used for the TCRbeta library. TCRdb re-called the PCR reads through MiXCR, storing one row per CDR3 protein. Here the sample spans hundreds of thousands of distinct CDR3 sequences, around 16% being singletons. The starting material was PBMCs from the stem cell graft donor, obtained from the stem cell graft. The receptors shown here come from a human donor who donated a stem cell graft to a child with acute myeloid leukemia.

The sample holds many counts of this clonotype. This chain links TRBV12-3 or TRBV12-4 with TRBJ1-5; 7 nucleotides line up with TRBD1. Trimming took 4 bases from V and 4 from J; bases not matched to a gene: 7. This CDR3 is built from 15 residues. Written as DNA, the CDR3 is TGTGCCAGCAGTTCCGACAGGGTCTCAAATCAGCCCCAGCATTTT. This translates into CASSSDRVSNQPQHF.

This clonotype has a count of ten or more. The V gene is TRBV20-1, the J gene TRBJ1-2; 9 bases align to TRBD1. CDR3 size: 13 residues. In germline, CDR1 is DFQATT, CDR2 SNEGSKA (reference sequence). CDR3 sequence (DNA): TGCACCCCACGGACAGGGGATAACTATGGCTACACCTTC. Its protein is CTPRTGDNYGYTF.

In regard to this clonotype: The junction departs from germline at one end; a sequencing error may be responsible. J is TRBJ2-3 and V is TRBV6-4; 8 bases agree with TRBD2. The CDR3 is 14 residues long. Germline CDR1 reads MRHNA; CDR2 reads SNTAGT. CDR3 residues: CASSVTSGTDSQYF. The CDR3 coding sequence is TGTGCCAGCAGTGTAACTAGCGGCACAGATTCGCAGTATTTT.

This clonotype has ten or more counts. This chain links TRBV20-1 with TRBJ1-2, with D possibly TRBD1 on 6 matching bases. CDR3 length: 16 residues. Germline-derived CDR1 and CDR2 are DFQATT and SNEGSKA (reference sequence). Trimming removed 3 bases from V and 4 bases from J, with 21 bases in between. The CDR3 region is CSASPGRNRASYGYTF. CDR3 sequence (DNA): TGCAGTGCTAGCCCTGGGAGGAACAGGGCCTCCTATGGCTACACCTTC.

This clonotype occurred many times. The chain employs TRBV7-2 and TRBJ2-1; the match to TRBD1 covers 9 bases. Germline CDR1 and CDR2: SGHTA and FQGNSA. This CDR3 comprises 15 residues. Trimming took 5 bases from V and 6 from J; bases not matched to a gene: 8. The CDR3 nucleotides read TGTGCCAGCAGCGTGGGACAGGGACCCTTCAATGAGCAGTTCTTC. It is translated as CASSVGQGPFNEQFF.

The V gene is TRBV20-1, the J gene TRBJ2-7; D is possibly TRBD2 (5 bases). The CDR3 runs 13 residues. Deletions cut 5 bases from V and 1 base from J, with 12 bases between. Germline values: CDR1 DFQATT, CDR2 SNEGSKA (reference sequence). CDR3 loop: CSAQPGSSYEQYF. The CDR3 DNA is TGCAGTGCTCAACCGGGGTCTTCCTACGAGCAGTACTTC.

With regard to this clonotype: One base away lies a much larger clone, so this may be a sequencing read error. This chain's CDR3 is CSASQSDQPQHF. CDR3 nucleotides: TGCAGTGCTAGCCAGAGCGATCAGCCCCAGCATTTT. The V and J genes are TRBV20-1 and TRBJ1-5; D is unresolved. V was cut by 3 bases and J by 5 bases, with 8 bases left in between. The germline V gene has CDR1 DFQATT and CDR2 SNEGSKA (reference sequence). CDR3 length equals 12 residues.

The rearrangement links TRBV7-9 to TRBJ2-3; either TRBD1 or TRBD2 may fit D (6 bases each). V was cut by 8 bases and J by 8 bases, with 14 bases left in between. This CDR3 spans 12 amino acids. From germline, CDR1 is SEHNR and CDR2 FQNEAQ (reference sequence). The DNA for the CDR3 is TGTGCCAGCCGAGGGGGGTCGGGTACGCAGTATTTT. It encodes CASRGGSGTQYF.

A few counts support this clonotype. V gene TRBV7-9 combines with J gene TRBJ1-2; TRBD1 aligns across 8 bases. CDR3 length equals 16 residues. After removal of 5 bases from V and 2 bases from J, the junction contained 10 bases not matched to a gene. Germline CDR1 and CDR2: SEHNR and FQNEAQ (reference sequence). The CDR3 DNA follows: TGTGCCAGCAGCCGGACCGGGACAGGAGGAAACTATGGCTACACCTTC. It translates to CASSRTGTGGNYGYTF.

This clonotype was detected once. Its ends do not fully match the called genes, so a read error is possible. The genes are TRBV9 and TRBJ2-4; D might be TRBD2 (5 bases). Per germline, CDR1 SGDLS and CDR2 YYNGEE. The length of the CDR3 is 15 residues. This CDR3 is CASSVDPLAQNIQYF. Here the CDR3 DNA reads TGTGCCAGCAGCGTAGATCCGCTAGCCCAAAACATTCAGTACTTC.

This clonotype was detected ten times or more. The genes are TRBV7-2 and TRBJ1-1; 8 bases are shared with TRBD1. Germline CDR1 reads SGHTA; CDR2 reads FQGNSA. Unmatched junction bases numbered 10, after V lost 5 bases and J lost 5 bases. The CDR3 extends over 15 amino acids. CDR3 in amino acids: CASSSAGTGVTEAFF. Here the CDR3 DNA reads TGTGCCAGCAGCAGTGCTGGGACAGGTGTAACTGAAGCTTTCTTT.

The table lists this clonotype with a few counts. The chain links TRBV10-3 to TRBJ1-2; a possible D gene is TRBD1 (5 bases). This CDR3 comprises 14 residues. CDR1 is ENHRY, CDR2 SYGVKD, per germline. Trimming took off 2 bases at V and 4 bases at J, with 11 bases between the two ends. CDR3 in amino acids: CAISEGRGPYGYTF. CDR3 DNA: TGTGCCATCAGTGAGGGAAGGGGCCCCTATGGCTACACCTTC.

This clonotype was picked up a small number of times. The rearrangement links TRBV28 to TRBJ1-5, with no clear D. V was clipped by 7 bases and J by 8 bases, with 18 bases between them. Germline V lookup: CDR1 MDHEN, CDR2 SYDVKM. The CDR3 extends over 14 amino acids. The CDR3 nucleotides are TGTGCCAGCACGACGACGTTTTTTAGGGAGCCCCAGCATTTT. Protein: CASTTTFFREPQHF.

This clonotype appeared many times. The J gene is TRBJ2-1, the V gene TRBV20-1, with 9 bases lining up with TRBD1. Germline CDR1 is DFQATT and CDR2 is SNEGSKA (reference sequence). V shed 3 bases and J 7 bases; nucleotides not matched to a gene: 13. This CDR3 is built from 16 residues. Here the CDR3 DNA reads TGCAGTGCTAGGGACCCTCACGGACAGGGGAGGAATGAGCAGTTCTTC. Translated: CSARDPHGQGRNEQFF.